This T cell receptor (beta chain) was obtained from a study of beta chain features in type 1 diabetes. The authors sorted CD4+ naive, central memory, regulatory and stem cell-like memory cells via CD45RO/CCR7/CD25/CD127/CD95/CD27. This clone was counted only a few times. The antigen remains undetermined. Overall study findings and caveats: Among patients with Type 1 diabetes, TCRB CDR3s were moderately but significantly shorter in every one of the four CD4+ subsets. Using cDNA template may skew counts toward highly expressing activated cells.

This CDR3 is 12 amino acids long. The V gene lost 8 bases and the J gene lost 2 bases, with 9 bases spanning the gap. The germline V gene has CDR1 MNHEY and CDR2 SMNVEV (reference sequence). Sequenced material consisted of expressed TCRB transcripts (all of the isolated RNA was reverse transcribed). Assay used: immunoSEQ multiplex PCR; TCRdb lists only in-frame clones, some missing. Counted here are 250,000 to 400,000 clones, roughly 15% occurring once; the ten biggest clones make up 6.7%. The chain carries TRBV27 and TRBJ1-1; D gene ambiguous. The clonotype originates from a man aged 25-40 years in good health. The sample comprised central memory CD4+ T cells from blood. The CDR3 loop is CASVTRNTEAFF. DNA for the CDR3: TGTGCCAGCGTAACCAGAAACACTGAAGCTTTCTTT.